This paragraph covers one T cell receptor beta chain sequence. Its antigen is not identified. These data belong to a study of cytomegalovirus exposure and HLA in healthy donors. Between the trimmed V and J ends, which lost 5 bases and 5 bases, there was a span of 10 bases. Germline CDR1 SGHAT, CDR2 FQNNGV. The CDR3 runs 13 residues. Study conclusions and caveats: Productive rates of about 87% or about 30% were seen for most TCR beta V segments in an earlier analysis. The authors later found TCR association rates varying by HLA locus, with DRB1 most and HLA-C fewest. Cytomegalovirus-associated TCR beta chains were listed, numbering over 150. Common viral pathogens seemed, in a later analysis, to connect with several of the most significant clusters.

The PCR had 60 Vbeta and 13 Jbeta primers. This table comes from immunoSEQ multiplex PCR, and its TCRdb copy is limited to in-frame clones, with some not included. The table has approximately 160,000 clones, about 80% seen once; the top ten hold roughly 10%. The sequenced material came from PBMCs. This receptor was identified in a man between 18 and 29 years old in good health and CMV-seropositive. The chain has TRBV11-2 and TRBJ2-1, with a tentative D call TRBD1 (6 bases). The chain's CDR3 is CASSPDSNNEQFF. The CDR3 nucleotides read TGTGCCAGCAGCCCGGACAGTAACAATGAGCAGTTCTTC.